Listed here are 5 T cell receptor beta chains from one sample, sequenced in a study of lymphopenia after photon versus proton radiotherapy. Assay: immunoSEQ multiplex PCR; the TCRdb copy retains only in-frame clones and omits some. Found here are 65,000 to 85,000 clones, around 93% of them singletons; the top ten hold about 2%. The specimen comprised peripheral blood, sampled from a patient treated with photon-based radiotherapy. These receptor sequences come from a woman aged 40 to 50 with cholangiocarcinoma.

This clone was detected only once. This CDR3 is also generated by other DNA sequences in the sample. V is TRBV6-5 and J is TRBJ1-1; weak D call: TRBD1 (5 bases). The ends were cut back, 2 bases at V and 2 bases at J, with 9 bases in the middle. CDR3 length equals 14 residues. The V gene's germline CDR1 is MNHEY and CDR2 SVGAGI. CDR3 in amino acids: CASSYGTGNTEAFF. CDR3 nucleotide sequence: TGTGCCAGCAGTTACGGGACGGGAAACACTGAAGCTTTCTTT.

The CDR3 loop is CASSFEGAQTEAFF. CDR3 sequence (DNA): TGTGCCAGCAGCTTTGAAGGGGCGCAGACTGAAGCTTTCTTT. The gene calls are TRBV7-9 and TRBJ1-1; a weak D match, TRBD1 (5 bases). This CDR3 is 14 amino acids long. V was shortened by 3 bases and J by 5 bases, with 13 bases between the two germline ends. Germline CDR1 SEHNR, CDR2 FQNEAQ (reference sequence).

This rearrangement joins TRBV6-1 to TRBJ2-7, with D tentatively TRBD2 (6 bases). The CDR3 runs to 14 residues. The V and J ends lost 4 bases and 6 bases respectively, with 16 bases between them. CDR1 MNHNS and CDR2 SASEGT come from the germline V gene. CDR3 residues: CASSVVGEVGEQYF. The CDR3 DNA follows: TGTGCCAGCAGTGTAGTTGGGGAGGTGGGCGAGCAGTACTTC.

This clone was recorded only once. The chain couples TRBV11-2 to TRBJ2-1, with TRBD2 matching 9 bases. Germline V lookup: CDR1 SGHAT, CDR2 FQNNGV. Trimming removed 0 bases from V and 8 bases from J; junction bases left unmatched: 14. This CDR3 comprises 18 residues. CDR3 sequence (DNA): TGTGCCAGCAGCTTAGATAGGGCTAGCGGGATGGGATTTTATGAGCAGTTCTTC. Protein: CASSLDRASGMGFYEQFF. Based on the CDR3 plus reference TRBV11-2 and TRBJ2-1, the full variable domain is EAGVAQSPRYKIIEKRQSVAFWCNPISGHATLYWYQQILGQGPKLLIQFQNNGVVDDSQLPKDRFSAERLKGVDSTLKIQPAKLEDSAVYLCASSLDRASGMGFYEQFFGPGTRLTVL.

The CDR3 DNA is TGTGCCAGCAGTTCCGCCACCTCAGGATTCCCTGAAGCTTTCTTT. This encodes CASSSATSGFPEAFF. The genes are TRBV27 and TRBJ1-1; the D is unclear. This CDR3 has 15 residues. The V end lost 4 bases, the J end lost 6 bases, and 18 bases lay between the germline ends. Germline V CDR1 and CDR2: MNHEY, SMNVEV (reference sequence).